Listed below are T cell receptor beta chains from one sample, sequenced in a study of OX40 agonist ivuxolimab in advanced cancers. Sequencing was performed with immunoSEQ multiplex PCR; in TCRdb, only in-frame clones are kept and a portion is missing. The sample holds roughly 80,000 clones, about 92% seen once. This specimen was CD4+ or CD8+ T cells sorted from blood, taken in a trial of the OX40 agonist ivuxolimab. These receptors all come from an adult with an advanced solid tumor such as melanoma, head and neck, liver or kidney cancer. Each CDR3 is given with its conserved first and last residue. The order of the fields is clone size, J gene, D gene, V gene, CDR3 protein, CDR3 DNA. D genes are given only for firm matches. A clone size is listed for some rows: how often the clone was seen (once, few, many), or a class if it is expanded.

size: .
J: TRBJ2-7
D: .
V: TRBV5-5
CDR3: CASSLGPGGEQYF
DNA: TGTGCCAGCAGCCTTGGTCCGGGCGGCGAGCAGTACTTC

size: .
J: TRBJ2-3
D: TRBD1
V: TRBV27
CDR3: CASSLTGPTDTQYF
DNA: TGTGCCAGCAGTTTGACAGGGCCCACAGATACGCAGTATTTT

size: .
J: TRBJ2-7
D: TRBD1
V: TRBV5-6
CDR3: CASSLALGTGRLSYEQYF
DNA: TGTGCCAGCAGCTTGGCCCTGGGGACAGGGAGACTCTCCTACGAGCAGTACTTC

size: .
J: TRBJ1-2
D: TRBD1
V: TRBV27
CDR3: CASSLLPGQLIYGYTF
DNA: TGTGCCAGCAGTTTGCTTCCGGGACAGTTAATCTATGGCTACACCTTC

size: .
J: TRBJ1-5
D: .
V: TRBV4-3
CDR3: CASSQDLNQPQHF
DNA: TGCGCCAGCAGCCAAGATCTAAATCAGCCCCAGCATTTT

size: .
J: TRBJ1-4
D: .
V: TRBV30
CDR3: CAWKTGTTTNEKLFF
DNA: TGTGCCTGGAAGACAGGTACCACAACTAATGAAAAACTGTTTTTT

size: .
J: TRBJ1-1
D: .
V: TRBV5-6
CDR3: CASSLRTEAFF
DNA: TGTGCCAGCAGCCTTAGGACTGAAGCTTTCTTT

size: .
J: TRBJ2-1
D: .
V: TRBV27
CDR3: CASGLNNEQFF
DNA: TGTGCCAGCGGACTTAACAATGAGCAGTTCTTC

size: .
J: TRBJ1-1
D: .
V: TRBV21-1
CDR3: CASSKARPGRQLNTEAFF
DNA: TGTGCCAGCAGCAAAGCCCGGCCCGGTCGACAGCTGAACACTGAAGCTTTCTTT

size: .
J: TRBJ2-1
D: TRBD2
V: TRBV27
CDR3: CASSPLAGPLNEQFF
DNA: TGTGCCAGCAGTCCACTAGCGGGGCCCCTCAATGAGCAGTTCTTC

size: .
J: TRBJ2-1
D: .
V: TRBV4-1
CDR3: CASSQVAPNNEQFF
DNA: TGCGCCAGCAGCCAAGTTGCTCCAAATAATGAGCAGTTCTTC

size: .
J: TRBJ1-5
D: TRBD1
V: TRBV11-3
CDR3: CASSYKNSTGTGDSNQPQHF
DNA: TGTGCCAGCAGTTACAAAAATTCAACCGGGACAGGGGATAGCAATCAGCCCCAGCATTTT

size: .
J: TRBJ2-7
D: .
V: TRBV27
CDR3: CASSLGLLLGEGVYEQYF
DNA: TGTGCCAGCAGTTTAGGACTATTGTTGGGGGAAGGAGTCTACGAGCAGTACTTC

size: .
J: TRBJ2-7
D: .
V: TRBV9
CDR3: CASSPPSYEQYF
DNA: TGTGCCAGCAGCCCCCCCTCCTACGAGCAGTACTTC

size: .
J: TRBJ2-5
D: .
V: TRBV6-6
CDR3: CASSYQVLQTQYF
DNA: TGTGCCAGCAGTTACCAGGTGCTACAGACCCAGTACTTC

size: .
J: TRBJ2-1
D: TRBD2
V: TRBV14
CDR3: CASSQVKRGDLNEQFF
DNA: TGTGCCAGCAGCCAAGTGAAGCGGGGGGATCTCAATGAGCAGTTCTTC

size: once
J: TRBJ2-1
D: .
V: TRBV19
CDR3: CASSLNPSTNEQFF
DNA: TGTGCCAGTAGTTTAAATCCCTCCACAAATGAGCAGTTCTTC

size: few
J: TRBJ2-1
D: TRBD2
V: TRBV11-2
CDR3: CASSLAGAGEQFF
DNA: TGTGCCAGCAGCCTAGCGGGAGCAGGGGAGCAGTTCTTC

size: .
J: TRBJ2-7
D: TRBD2
V: TRBV7-8
CDR3: CASSLGLAGVPSYEQYF
DNA: TGTGCCAGCAGCTTAGGACTAGCGGGGGTGCCGTCCTACGAGCAGTACTTC

size: .
J: TRBJ2-1
D: TRBD2
V: TRBV7-3
CDR3: CASSLRASGNEQFF
DNA: TGTGCCAGCAGCTTAAGGGCTAGCGGCAATGAGCAGTTCTTC

size: .
J: TRBJ1-1
D: .
V: TRBV11-2
CDR3: CASSLVGTPNTEAFF
DNA: TGTGCCAGCAGCTTAGTGGGGACTCCGAACACTGAAGCTTTCTTT

size: .
J: TRBJ1-2
D: TRBD1
V: TRBV14
CDR3: CASSQGPWDSYGYTF
DNA: TGTGCCAGCAGCCAAGGTCCTTGGGACAGCTATGGCTACACCTTC

size: .
J: TRBJ2-1
D: .
V: TRBV7-2
CDR3: CASSSSERAGGNEQFF
DNA: TGTGCCAGCAGCTCTAGCGAGCGGGCTGGGGGGAATGAGCAGTTCTTC

size: .
J: TRBJ1-2
D: TRBD1
V: TRBV6-1
CDR3: CATKVGDRGIYGYTF
DNA: TGTGCCACCAAGGTGGGGGACAGGGGGATCTATGGCTACACCTTC

size: .
J: TRBJ2-7
D: .
V: TRBV9
CDR3: CASSGDAYEQYF
DNA: TGTGCCAGCAGCGGGGACGCATACGAGCAGTACTTC

size: .
J: TRBJ2-7
D: TRBD2
V: TRBV9
CDR3: CASSGTSGGPYEQYF
DNA: TGTGCCAGCAGCGGCACCAGCGGGGGACCCTACGAGCAGTACTTC

size: few
J: TRBJ2-2
D: .
V: TRBV7-7
CDR3: CASSPGPTGELFF
DNA: TGTGCTAGCAGCCCGGGCCCAACCGGGGAGCTGTTTTTT

size: .
J: TRBJ1-3
D: .
V: TRBV5-1
CDR3: CASSSDSGNTIYF
DNA: TGCGCCAGCAGCTCCGATAGTGGAAACACCATATATTTT

size: .
J: TRBJ2-1
D: .
V: TRBV5-4
CDR3: CASSPSGTRSYNEQFF
DNA: TGTGCCAGCAGCCCCTCCGGGACGCGATCCTACAATGAGCAGTTCTTC